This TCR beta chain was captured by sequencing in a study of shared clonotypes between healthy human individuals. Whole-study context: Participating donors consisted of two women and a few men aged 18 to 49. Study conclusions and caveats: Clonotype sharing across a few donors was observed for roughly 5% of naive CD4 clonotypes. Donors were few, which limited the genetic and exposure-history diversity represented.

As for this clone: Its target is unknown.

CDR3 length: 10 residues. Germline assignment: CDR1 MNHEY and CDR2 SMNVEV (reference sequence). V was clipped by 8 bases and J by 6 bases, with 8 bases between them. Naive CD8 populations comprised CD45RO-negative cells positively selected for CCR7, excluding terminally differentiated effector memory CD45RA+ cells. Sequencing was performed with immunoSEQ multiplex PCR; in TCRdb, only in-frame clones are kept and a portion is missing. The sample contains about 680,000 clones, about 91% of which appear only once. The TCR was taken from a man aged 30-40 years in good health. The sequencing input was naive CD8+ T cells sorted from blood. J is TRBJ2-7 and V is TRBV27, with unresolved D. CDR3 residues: CASGIFEQYF. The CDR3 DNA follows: TGTGCCAGCGGTATTTTCGAGCAGTACTTC.